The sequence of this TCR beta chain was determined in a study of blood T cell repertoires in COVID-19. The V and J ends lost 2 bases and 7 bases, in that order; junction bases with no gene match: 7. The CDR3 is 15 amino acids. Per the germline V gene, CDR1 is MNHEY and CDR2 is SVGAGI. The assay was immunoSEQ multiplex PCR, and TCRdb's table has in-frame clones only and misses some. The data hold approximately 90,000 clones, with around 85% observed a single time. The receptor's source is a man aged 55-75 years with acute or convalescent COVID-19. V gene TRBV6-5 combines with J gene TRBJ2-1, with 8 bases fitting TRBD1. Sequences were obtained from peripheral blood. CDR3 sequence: CASSYQGAIVNEQFF. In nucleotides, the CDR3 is TGTGCCAGCAGTTACCAGGGGGCGATAGTAAATGAGCAGTTCTTC.